A selection of T cell receptor beta chains follows, all from one sample in a study of T cells in Graves' hyperthyroidism and ophthalmopathy. TCRdb passed the multiplex PCR reads through MiXCR, listing each CDR3 protein once. Among about 640,000 distinct CDR3 sequences listed, around 20% were seen once. Sequencing input: blood. The origin of the receptors is a man in his thirties or forties with Graves' ophthalmopathy. Both conserved end residues are part of each CDR3. Fields, in order: D gene, V gene, clone size, J gene, CDR3 DNA, CDR3 protein. A D gene is named only where the DNA matches it firmly. Clone size is given for some rows only: seen once, a few or many times, or a class if the clone is expanded.

>NA|TRBV7-2|NA|TRBJ2-2
TGTGCCAGCAGCGCGGACCCACTTGCGGACACCGGGGAGCTGTTTTTT
CASSADPLADTGELFF
>TRBD2|TRBV27|few|TRBJ2-3
TGTGCCAGCAGTTTAATTCCTAGCGGGAGCTCAGATACGCAGTATTTT
CASSLIPSGSSDTQYF
>TRBD1|TRBV29-1|few|TRBJ2-1
TGCAGCGTCGAGCGGACAGGGGGGACTGAGCAGTTCTTC
CSVERTGGTEQFF
>NA|TRBV3-1|NA|TRBJ2-3
TGTGCCAGCAGCTATAGACCTGACGATAAGCAGTATTTT
CASSYRPDDKQYF
>NA|TRBV19|NA|TRBJ2-5
TGTGCCAGTAGTTCTCGAGGGTCCGACCCAGAATTTGTGGAGGAGACCCAGTACTTC
CASSSRGSDPEFVEETQYF
>TRBD2|TRBV27|NA|TRBJ2-5
TGTGCCAGCAGTTCCCAGGGGCTAGGACTAGCGGAAGAGACCCAGTACTTC
CASSSQGLGLAEETQYF
>NA|TRBV12-3/TRBV12-4|few|TRBJ1-6
TGTGCCAGCAGTTTGGGCCCGATTAATTCACCCCTCCACTTT
CASSLGPINSPLHF
>NA|TRBV6-1|many|TRBJ1-1
TGTGCCAGCAGGATTAGGGGGGTGAACACTGAAGCTTTCTTT
CASRIRGVNTEAFF
>TRBD1|TRBV29-1|NA|TRBJ2-2
TGCAGCGGGCTAGGGACAGATAACACCGGGGAGCTGTTTTTT
CSGLGTDNTGELFF
>TRBD2|TRBV27|NA|TRBJ2-2
TGTGCCAGCAGTTTAGGGCTAGCGGGGTCCACCGGGGAGCTGTTTTTT
CASSLGLAGSTGELFF
>TRBD2|TRBV4-1|few|TRBJ2-3
TGCGCCAGCAGCCAAGTGTCGGGAGGGGGTTTTACAGATACGCAGTATTTT
CASSQVSGGGFTDTQYF
>NA|TRBV19|NA|TRBJ1-1
TGTGCCAGTAGTCCGTATGGATTAGGGAACACTGAAGCTTTCTTT
CASSPYGLGNTEAFF
>TRBD2|TRBV15|few|TRBJ2-2
TGTGCCACCAGGGGACTAGCGGGAGGGCCGGGTACCGGGGAGCTGTTTTTT
CATRGLAGGPGTGELFF
>NA|TRBV7-9|NA|TRBJ2-1
TGTGCCAGCAGCTTAGAATCAAACAATGAGCAGTTCTTC
CASSLESNNEQFF
>NA|TRBV2|few|TRBJ2-2
TGTGCCAGCGTACGACTTGTCGGGGAGCTGTTTTTT
CASVRLVGELFF
>NA|TRBV20-1|few|TRBJ2-7
TGCAGTGCTAGGGATAGGGGAGGCGGCTACGAGCAGTACTTC
CSARDRGGGYEQYF
>TRBD1|TRBV7-3|NA|TRBJ2-2
TGTGCCAGCAGCACCCGGGACAGGGGGCTTGGCGGGGAGCTGTTTTTT
CASSTRDRGLGGELFF
>TRBD1|TRBV12-3/TRBV12-4|NA|TRBJ1-1
TGTGCCAGCAGCACATACAGGGGGCCTGGCACTGAAGCTTTCTTT
CASSTYRGPGTEAFF
>TRBD1|TRBV7-9|few|TRBJ2-7
TGTGCCAGCAGCTGGGACAGGGGGCACTATTCTTCCTACGAGCAGTACTTC
CASSWDRGHYSSYEQYF
>NA|TRBV12-3/TRBV12-4|NA|TRBJ2-2
TGTGCCAGCAGTTCACTAGTGTCCGGGGAGCTGTTTTTT
CASSSLVSGELFF
>NA|TRBV27|NA|TRBJ2-6
TGTGCCAGCATGCGGGTTTCTGGGGCCAACGTCCTGACTTTC
CASMRVSGANVLTF
>TRBD2|TRBV5-1|NA|TRBJ2-7
TGCGCCAGCAGCTCGGGACTAGTCAGCTCCTACGAGCAGTACTTC
CASSSGLVSSYEQYF
>TRBD2|TRBV7-9|many|TRBJ2-7
TGTGCCAGCAGCTCCTGGACTAGCGAGAACGAGCAGTACTTC
CASSSWTSENEQYF
>TRBD2|TRBV2|many|TRBJ2-5
TGTGCCAGCACTCCGACTAGCGGGAAACAAGAGACCCAGTACTTC
CASTPTSGKQETQYF
>TRBD2|TRBV11-2|NA|TRBJ2-1
TGTGCCAGCAGCTTAAGCGGGAGGGATGAGCAGTTCTTC
CASSLSGRDEQFF
>NA|TRBV4-1|NA|TRBJ1-2
TGCGCCAGCAGCCCGCAAGGAGGACCGCAGGCTAGCACCTTC
CASSPQGGPQASTF
>NA|TRBV20-1|few|TRBJ1-2
TGCAGCGTTGCCCCCAGGGTTTCCGACTATGGCTACACCTTC
CSVAPRVSDYGYTF
>NA|TRBV7-2|many|TRBJ2-3
TGTGCCAGCAGCTGGGGAGGTGTCCTCACAGATACGCAGTATTTT
CASSWGGVLTDTQYF
>NA|TRBV10-2|few|TRBJ1-1
TGCGCCAGCAGTGAGTATGAGTCTGAAGCTTTCTTT
CASSEYESEAFF
>TRBD2|TRBV7-3|few|TRBJ2-2
TGTGCCAGCAGCTTTTCTAGCGGGATGGGCACCGGGGAGCTGTTTTTT
CASSFSSGMGTGELFF
>NA|TRBV29-1|NA|TRBJ1-1
TGCAGCGGCCTTGTTTCGACCGGCACTGAAGCTTTCTTT
CSGLVSTGTEAFF
>TRBD1|TRBV19|NA|TRBJ1-1
TGTGCCAGTAGTATCATCCCGGACAGGTTGAACACTGAAGCTTTCTTT
CASSIIPDRLNTEAFF
>NA|TRBV28|many|TRBJ2-3
TGTGCCAGCAGGAAATACAGGATTAGCACAGATACGCAGTATTTT
CASRKYRISTDTQYF
>TRBD2|TRBV18|NA|TRBJ2-7
TGTGCCAGCTCACCACTAGCGGGTGATTCGAGGTCCTACGAGCAGTACTTC
CASSPLAGDSRSYEQYF
>NA|TRBV6-1|few|TRBJ2-7
TGTGCCAGCAGTGTTTACAGATCCTACGAGCAGTACTTC
CASSVYRSYEQYF
>NA|TRBV7-9|few|TRBJ2-7
TGTGCCAGCAGCTCGAACCATCGGACACACTCCTACGAGCAGTACTTC
CASSSNHRTHSYEQYF
>TRBD2|TRBV6-2/TRBV6-3|few|TRBJ2-1
TGTGCCAGCAGTTACTACGCCGCGACTAGCGGGAGGACTGTTGGCAATGAGCAGTTCTTC
CASSYYAATSGRTVGNEQFF
>NA|TRBV30|NA|TRBJ2-1
TGTGCCTGGAGTTATCCGGGGGCAGCGGCGGCCAATGAGCAGTTCTTC
CAWSYPGAAAANEQFF
>NA|TRBV15|NA|TRBJ2-7
TGTGCCACCAGCACCAGACAGGTGGTCTACGAGCAGTACTTC
CATSTRQVVYEQYF
>NA|TRBV19|many|TRBJ1-1
TGTGCCAGTAGTGACTACGTTGGGACCACTGAAGCTTTCTTT
CASSDYVGTTEAFF
>TRBD1|TRBV28|many|TRBJ2-5
TGTGCCAGCAGTTTACCGGGGACAGGGGATCAAGAGACCCAGTACTTC
CASSLPGTGDQETQYF
>NA|TRBV5-1|NA|TRBJ1-1
TGCGCCAGCCGCCGGGACATCAGTCGGGACACTGAAGCTTTCTTT
CASRRDISRDTEAFF
>TRBD2|TRBV18|many|TRBJ2-5
TGTGCCAGCTCAAGACTAGCGGGAAGTCATGAGACCCAGTACTTC
CASSRLAGSHETQYF
>TRBD1|TRBV7-9|NA|TRBJ2-5
TGTGCCAGCAGCTTATGGACAGGCCAAGAGACCCAGTACTTC
CASSLWTGQETQYF
>NA|TRBV20-1|NA|TRBJ1-5
TGCAGTGCTAGAGGGACAGTCGGCAATCAGCCCCAGCATTTT
CSARGTVGNQPQHF
>NA|TRBV5-4|NA|TRBJ2-3
TGTGCCAGCAGCTCCCTGGCGGGATTCCGCACAGATACGCAGTATTTT
CASSSLAGFRTDTQYF
>TRBD1|TRBV7-2|many|TRBJ2-5
TGTGCCAGCAGCTCGTCGGGACAGGGGGCAAAGACCCAGTACTTC
CASSSSGQGAKTQYF
>NA|TRBV29-1|few|TRBJ1-2
TGCAGCGCCGTTGGTCACCCGGGGAACTATGGCTACACCTTC
CSAVGHPGNYGYTF
>NA|TRBV4-1|NA|TRBJ2-4
TGCGCCAGCAGCCAAGATCGCGGCGGAATCATAGCCAAAAACATTCAGTACTTC
CASSQDRGGIIAKNIQYF
>TRBD1|TRBV29-1|NA|TRBJ2-7
TGCAGCGTTTCCAGACAGGGGACCAACGAGCAGTACTTC
CSVSRQGTNEQYF
>NA|TRBV27|many|TRBJ1-5
TGTGCCAGCAGTTTATCGGGAGTGCTCAATCAGCCCCAGCATTTT
CASSLSGVLNQPQHF
>TRBD2|TRBV7-2|NA|TRBJ2-1
TGTGCCAGCAGCTTGGGGACTAGCGGGAGGGGGGAGCAGTTCTTC
CASSLGTSGRGEQFF
>NA|TRBV20-1|NA|TRBJ1-6
TGCAGTGCTAGGTCCTATAGGGGCTCCTATAATTCACCCCTCCACTTT
CSARSYRGSYNSPLHF
>TRBD2|TRBV11-3|many|TRBJ2-5
TGTGCCAGCAGCTTACCAACGCCTAGCGGGAGAGGGGAGACCCAGTACTTC
CASSLPTPSGRGETQYF
>TRBD1|TRBV10-3|few|TRBJ2-7
TGTGCCATCAGGGGGGGACAGGGTCGTCTTCGGGAGCAGTACTTC
CAIRGGQGRLREQYF
>TRBD1|TRBV30|NA|TRBJ1-4
TGTGCCTGGAGTCCAGCCGACAGGGGTAATGAAAAACTGTTTTTT
CAWSPADRGNEKLFF
>NA|TRBV10-3|NA|TRBJ1-5
TGTGCCATCAGTGAGTCGCTGTCAGTTAATCAGCCCCAGCATTTT
CAISESLSVNQPQHF